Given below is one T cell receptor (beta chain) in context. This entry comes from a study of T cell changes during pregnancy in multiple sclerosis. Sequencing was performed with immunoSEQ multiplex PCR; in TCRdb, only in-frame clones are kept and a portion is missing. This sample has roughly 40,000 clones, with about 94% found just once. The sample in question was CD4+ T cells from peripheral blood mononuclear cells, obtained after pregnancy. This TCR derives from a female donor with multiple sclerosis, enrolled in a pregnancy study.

In DNA form, the CDR3 reads TGTGCCAGCAGCCACCGGGACAGGGGGCCGGACGGCTACACCTTC. It translates to CASSHRDRGPDGYTF. The chain is built from TRBV5-6 and TRBJ1-2; 12 bases fit TRBD1. CDR1 and CDR2 from the germline V gene are SGHDT and YYEEEE. The junction had 9 bases not matched to a gene; V was cut back by 4 bases and J by 8 bases. The CDR3 is made up of 15 amino acids.